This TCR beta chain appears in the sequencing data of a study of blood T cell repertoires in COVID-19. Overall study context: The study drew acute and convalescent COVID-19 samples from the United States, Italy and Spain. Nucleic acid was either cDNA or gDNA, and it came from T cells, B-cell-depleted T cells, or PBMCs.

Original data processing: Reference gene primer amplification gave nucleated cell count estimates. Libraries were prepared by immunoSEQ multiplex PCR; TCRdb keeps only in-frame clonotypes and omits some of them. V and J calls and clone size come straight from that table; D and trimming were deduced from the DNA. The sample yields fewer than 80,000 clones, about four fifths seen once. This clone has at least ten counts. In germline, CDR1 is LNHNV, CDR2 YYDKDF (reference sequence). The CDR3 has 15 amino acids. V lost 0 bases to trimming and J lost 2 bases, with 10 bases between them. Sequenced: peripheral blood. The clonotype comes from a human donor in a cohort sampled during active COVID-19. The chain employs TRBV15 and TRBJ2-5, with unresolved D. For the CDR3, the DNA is TGTGCCACCAGCAGAGATGGGCAGATTCAAGAGACCCAGTACTTC. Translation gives CATSRDGQIQETQYF.